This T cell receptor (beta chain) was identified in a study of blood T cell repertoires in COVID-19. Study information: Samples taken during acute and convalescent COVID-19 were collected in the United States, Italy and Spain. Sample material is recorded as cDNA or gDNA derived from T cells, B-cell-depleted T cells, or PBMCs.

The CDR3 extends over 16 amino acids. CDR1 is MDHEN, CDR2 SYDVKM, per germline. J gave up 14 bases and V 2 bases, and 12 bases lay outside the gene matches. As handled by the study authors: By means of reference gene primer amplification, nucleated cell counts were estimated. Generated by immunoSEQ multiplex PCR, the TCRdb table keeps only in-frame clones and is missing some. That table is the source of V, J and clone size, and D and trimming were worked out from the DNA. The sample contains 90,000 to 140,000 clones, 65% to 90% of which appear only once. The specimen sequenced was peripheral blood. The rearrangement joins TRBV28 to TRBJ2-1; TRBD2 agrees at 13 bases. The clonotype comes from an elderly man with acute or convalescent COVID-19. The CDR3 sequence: CASSLPLRTSGRGKFF. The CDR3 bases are TGTGCCAGCAGTTTACCACTTAGGACTAGCGGGAGAGGGAAGTTCTTC.